The T cell receptor (beta chain) under discussion was sequenced for a study of blood T cell repertoires in COVID-19. Study at large: Acute and convalescent COVID-19 specimens originated in the United States, Italy and Spain. The cDNA or gDNA used as material had been derived from T cells, B-cell-depleted T cells, or PBMCs.

Participant-reported clinical history was the basis for cohort assignment. Clones were read by immunoSEQ multiplex PCR, and TCRdb kept only the in-frame ones, dropping some. Of 250,000 or so clones in the sample, 65% to 90% were seen once. The specimen was PBMCs or T cells enriched from blood (not recorded which). The source of this sequence is a man aged 35-49 years who had recovered from COVID-19.

The CDR3 DNA sequence: TGTGCCAGCAGCCTAGGGCGGGCAACCTATGGCTACACCTTC. Translation: CASSLGRATYGYTF. J is TRBJ1-2 and V is TRBV11-2; D gene unclear. This CDR3 is built from 14 residues. Germline assignment: CDR1 SGHAT and CDR2 FQNNGV. V was shortened by 5 bases and J by 4 bases, with 14 bases between the two germline ends.